This TCR beta chain was identified during a study of blood T cell repertoires in COVID-19. Study-level background: T cells, B-cell-depleted T cells, or PBMCs provided the cDNA or gDNA that served as material.

This clone was found a few times. Assignment of participants to cohorts was predicated upon participant-reported clinical history. In Cohort 3, a recovered donor had either two negative PCRs, clearance, or symptom resolution. Authors' processing steps: Amplification from reference gene primers served as the basis for estimated nucleated cell counts. Data came from immunoSEQ multiplex PCR; TCRdb stores just in-frame clones and leaves some out. V, J and clone size reflect that table, while D and trimming were determined from the DNA. Among approximately 310,000 clones listed, 80% to 90% were seen once. This CDR3 spans 20 amino acids. CDR1 and CDR2 from the germline V gene are LGHNA and YNFKEQ. V was clipped by 0 bases and J by 4 bases; unmatched bases: 16.

The TCR sequence derives from a man under 40 who had recovered from COVID-19. Sequences were obtained from PBMCs or T cells enriched from blood (not recorded which). This chain connects TRBV4-2 to TRBJ1-4; 8 bases map to TRBD1. CDR3 protein: CASSQETYLGDRRLNEKLFF. The DNA of the CDR3 is TGTGCCAGCAGCCAAGAGACCTACTTAGGGGACAGGCGACTTAATGAAAAACTGTTTTTT.